What follows is one T cell receptor (beta chain) and its context. Source study methods: Estimation of nucleated cell counts was performed using reference gene primer amplification. Produced via immunoSEQ multiplex PCR; TCRdb's table is partial and in-frame only. V and J calls and clone size are as listed in that table; D and trimming were resolved from the DNA. The sample has 300,000 to 350,000 clones, about 87% seen once. The Seattle patients joined while their infection was active and were tracked longitudinally afterward. This sample is drawn from a study of blood T cell repertoires in COVID-19. Across the whole study: Acute-phase and convalescent COVID-19 samples originated in the United States, Italy and Spain. Sources were T cells, B-cell-depleted T cells, or PBMCs; the material itself was cDNA or gDNA.

V lost 6 bases, J lost 4 bases, and 15 bases lay in between. This CDR3 contains 15 residues. The germline gives CDR1 SNHLY, CDR2 FYNNEI. The TCR comes from a man aged 25 to 40 with COVID-19, enrolled during active disease. The source material was peripheral blood. The chain links TRBV2 to TRBJ2-2; perhaps TRBD1 as D (7 bases). CDR3 region: CASREGAEGTGELFF. In nucleotides, the CDR3 is TGTGCCAGCAGGGAGGGGGCTGAGGGCACCGGGGAGCTGTTTTTT.